Listed below are T cell receptor beta chains from one sample, sequenced in a study of immune evolution from preneoplasia to lung adenocarcinoma. The assay was immunoSEQ multiplex PCR, and TCRdb's table has in-frame clones only and misses some. Of about 26,000 clones listed, around 74% were seen once; the top ten hold approximately 5%. Sequenced material: FFPE invasive lung adenocarcinoma tissue. The receptors were sampled from a person aged 55 to 75 with invasive lung adenocarcinoma. Some clones in this sample may be carry-over from other donors' samples. Both conserved end residues are part of each CDR3. The D gene is left open where the match is weak. Clone sizes are given selectively: once, few, many, or a class where the clone is expanded.

TRBJ1-1 | TRBD1 | - | TRBV5-5 | CASSLWTGMTEAFF | TGTGCCAGCAGCTTGTGGACAGGGATGACTGAAGCTTTCTTT
TRBJ1-2 | TRBD1 | once | TRBV28 | CASRRKPYRGPWGYTF | TGTGCCAGCAGACGCAAACCATACAGGGGGCCCTGGGGCTACACCTTC
TRBJ1-5 | - | few | TRBV28 | CASHWRGQPQHF | TGTGCCAGCCATTGGCGGGGTCAGCCCCAGCATTTT
TRBJ2-3 | - | - | TRBV11-2 | CASSLARAVDTQYF | TGTGCCAGCAGCTTGGCCAGAGCAGTAGATACGCAGTATTTT
TRBJ2-7 | - | - | TRBV27 | CASSSLDTLPYEQYF | TGTGCCAGCAGTTCGTTAGATACTCTACCCTACGAGCAGTACTTC
TRBJ2-7 | TRBD1 | - | TRBV7-8 | CASSKGQGYSYEQYF | TGTGCCAGCAGCAAGGGACAGGGCTACTCCTACGAGCAGTACTTC
TRBJ2-1 | TRBD1 | - | TRBV30 | CAWKRQGKNREQFF | TGTGCCTGGAAGCGACAGGGAAAAAATCGTGAGCAGTTCTTC
TRBJ1-1 | - | - | TRBV18 | CASSPIQGEAFF | TGTGCCAGCTCACCAATCCAGGGTGAAGCTTTCTTT
TRBJ2-2 | - | - | TRBV29-1 | CSVGQQTGELFF | TGCAGCGTTGGACAGCAAACCGGGGAGCTGTTTTTT
TRBJ2-3 | - | - | TRBV5-1 | CASRQASGTDTQYF | TGCGCCAGCAGGCAGGCTAGCGGCACAGATACGCAGTATTTT
TRBJ2-5 | TRBD2 | - | TRBV6-1 | CASSTSLAAQETQYF | TGTGCCAGCAGTACCAGCCTAGCGGCCCAAGAGACCCAGTACTTC
TRBJ2-7 | TRBD2 | - | TRBV5-5 | CASSWGLTGEQYF | TGTGCCAGCAGCTGGGGACTAACGGGAGAGCAGTACTTC